This TCR beta chain was recorded in a study of T cells after yellow fever vaccination (dated by TCRdb to between 2018 and 2020). Regarding the complete study: Libraries from fractions with low cell numbers were prepared with the SMART-Seq v4 Ultra Low Input RNA kit. Two healthy male donors, one aged 18 to 29 and one aged 30 to 40 years, made up the cohort. To follow T-cell clones before and after both primary and booster YFV17D yellow fever vaccination, bulk TCR alpha and beta repertoires underwent longitudinal sequencing. Blood samples were taken at several timepoints before and after primary and secondary immunization, and bulk PBMC replicates and cell subsets were isolated.

The treatment or condition label on this specimen signifies: live attenuated yellow fever vaccine strain. At each blood-draw timepoint, two biological replicates of bulk PBMCs were collected. PBMCs were isolated from peripheral blood using a standard Ficoll-Paque protocol. TriZol was used to extract RNA from bulk PBMCs, from CD4 and CD8 fractions, and from dextramer-positive and dextramer-negative fractions. Measured from the cysteine to the phenylalanine, the CDR3 is 16 residues long. Just the 48-base CDR3 DNA is kept, in frame starting at base 1. CDR1 and CDR2 were assigned from the germline V gene (reference sequence) as SGHNT and YYREEE. Cut back by 3 bases and 0 bases, the V and J ends lie 13 bases apart. TCRdb lists the instrument as Illumina NovaSeq 6000. TCR cDNA was synthesized by 5'RACE template switching, which introduced a universal primer site and unique molecular identifiers. Priming for cDNA synthesis came from both the TCR alpha and TCR beta constant segments. Library amplification used two PCR steps, and the second PCR step added sample barcodes and sequencing adapters. Sequencing of libraries was performed on Illumina HiSeq 2500 (2x100 bp) or NovaSeq (2x150 bp). From the authors' description of their analysis: Demultiplexing of reads and collapsing into UMI consensus sequences were performed with MIGEC, and V(D)J alignment was carried out with MiXCR. Using edgeR on replicate PBMC samples, clonotypes were called vaccine-responding if FDR was below 0.01 and the log2 fold change was above 5 up to day 15. Each bulk clonotype received a CD4 or CD8 identity based on whether the sequenced CD4 or CD8 repertoire contained that clonotype at higher abundance. TCRdb itself trimmed the public reads at Q25 with fastp, ran MiXCR and retained productive beta chains. Each entry merges the rows of one CDR3 protein and shows their most common DNA and genes. TCRdb's processing, not the authors' own work, is the source of the V and J calls. Recorded for this sample are some 320,000 distinct CDR3 sequences; 3.5% to 4.5% of them occurred a single time. Jointly, the top ten make up just under 20% of the sample.

Notes on this clonotype: Its antigen is unknown. No much larger clonotype is one base removed from it; base qualities were not supplied.

Broad study findings and their caveats: Because abundant contaminating clonotypes from the bulk population could be contained in FACS-sorted repertoires, computational filtering was required. Because only two donors were included in the study, the extent to which the findings can be generalized is limited. The secondary T-cell response was found to be weaker but faster than the primary response, with a peak reached on day 5 rather than on day 15. Most clones expanded after primary vaccination were re-detected after the booster (96% of CD4 and roughly 85% of CD8), suggesting broad memory maintenance. A small fraction of clonotypes showed up in both the CD4 and CD8 compartments, probably as a result of convergent recombination.

This clonotype was obtained from a man aged 18-30 years who received the YFV17D yellow fever vaccine. The V and J genes are TRBV5-4 and TRBJ1-3; tentative D gene TRBD1, with 5 bases matching. This sample comprised PBMCs, obtained 15 days after the yellow fever booster vaccination. The CDR3 protein: CASSYGTVSSGNTIYF. The nucleotide sequence reads as follows: TGTGCCAGCAGCTATGGGACCGTTAGCTCTGGAAACACCATATATTTT.